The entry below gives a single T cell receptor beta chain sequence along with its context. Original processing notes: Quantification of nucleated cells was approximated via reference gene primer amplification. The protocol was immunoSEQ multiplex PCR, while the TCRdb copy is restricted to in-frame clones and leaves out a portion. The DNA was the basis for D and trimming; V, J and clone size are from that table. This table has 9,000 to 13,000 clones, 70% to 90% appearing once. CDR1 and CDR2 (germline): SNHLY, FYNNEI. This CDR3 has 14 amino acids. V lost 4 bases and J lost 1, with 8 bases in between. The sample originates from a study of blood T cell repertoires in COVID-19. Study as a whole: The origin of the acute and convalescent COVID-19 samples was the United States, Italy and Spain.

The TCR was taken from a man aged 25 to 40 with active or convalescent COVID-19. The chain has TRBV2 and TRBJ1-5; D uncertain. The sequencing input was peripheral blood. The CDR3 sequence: CASSATWSNQPQHF. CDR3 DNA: TGTGCCAGCAGTGCTACTTGGAGCAATCAGCCCCAGCATTTT.